What follows are 27 T cell receptor beta chains derived from one specimen sequenced in a study of tumor-infiltrating lymphocytes in primary liver carcinoma. The investigators made TCR beta cDNA from roughly 460 ng total RNA, using a constant-region primer. Amplification in three nested multiplex PCR rounds with slightly modified ARM-PCR gave rise to TCR beta libraries. Investigators reported that the first two PCR rounds, at roughly 11 cycles each, used TRBV1-TRBV30 forward primers with a C-beta reverse primer. TCRdb reprocessed the multiplex PCR reads with MiXCR, giving one entry per CDR3 protein. The data hold about 100,000 distinct CDR3 sequences, with 65% to 75% observed a single time. Both RNA and DNA were isolated together from about 21-30 mg of bulk tissue that had not been sorted. Source material: liver tumor tissue from sampling region 2. Noted subset: tumor region T2, inferior pole. The receptors stem from a woman aged 55-70 years with primary liver carcinoma and hepatitis B virus infection.

The rearrangement links TRBV11-3 to TRBJ2-7; 11 bases match TRBD1. The CDR3 is made up of 15 amino acids. Germline V gene data show CDR1 as SGHNT and CDR2 as YENEEA. CDR3 DNA sequence: TGTGTCGGCAGCCTCGGGACAGGGGGTAACTACGAGCAGTACTTC. It translates to CVGSLGTGGNYEQYF.

For this clonotype: A much bigger clone sits one base away, suggesting this may be a read error. The rearrangement uses TRBV5-1 and TRBJ2-7; 10 bases line up with TRBD1. CDR1 is SGHRS and CDR2 is YFSETQ in the germline V gene. The length of the CDR3 is 16 residues. DNA for the CDR3: TGCGCCAGCAGCTCCCGGGACAGGGGCCTCTCCTGCGAGCAGTACTTC. As protein: CASSSRDRGLSCEQYF.

Note on this clonotype: A single base separates this from a much larger clone, so it may be a read error. The rearrangement uses TRBV7-8 and TRBJ2-1, with 11 bases that match TRBD2. The V and J ends lost 8 bases and 6 bases, in that order; junction bases with no gene match: 6. The CDR3 loop spans 14 amino acids. Germline V gene data show CDR1 as SGHVS and CDR2 as FQNEAQ. The CDR3 protein is CASGEGTSGNEQFF. Here the CDR3 DNA reads TGTGCCAGCGGCGAGGGGACTAGCGGCAATGAGCAGTTCTTC.

This clonotype was seen many times. The V call is TRBV5-4, the J call TRBJ2-2, with 8 bases fitting TRBD2. The CDR3 totals 14 residues. The trim removed 6 bases at V and 3 bases at J, leaving 4 bases unmatched. Germline V gives CDR1 SGHNT, CDR2 YYREEE (reference sequence). The DNA of the CDR3 is TGTGCCAGCAAGCGGGAGTTGGACACCGGGGAGCTGTTTTTT. Encoded protein: CASKRELDTGELFF.

The table lists this clonotype with a few counts. A much larger clone differs by one base, so this may be a read error. The rearrangement joins TRBV12-3 or TRBV12-4 to TRBJ1-6, with D tentatively TRBD1 (5 bases). This CDR3 is 13 amino acids long. The CDR3 reads CAGSSQGDSPLHF. CDR3 bases: TGTGCCGGCAGTTCCCAGGGAGATTCACCCCTCCACTTT.

Here the CDR3 reads CSVAGTNGKYEQFF. The CDR3 nucleotides are TGCAGCGTTGCAGGGACAAACGGGAAGTATGAGCAGTTCTTC. This chain uses TRBV29-1 with TRBJ2-1, with D possibly being TRBD1 (6 bases). CDR3 length equals 14 residues. Germline-derived CDR1 and CDR2 are SQVTM and ANQGSEA. V was clipped by 4 bases and J by 8 bases, with 18 bases between them.

The chain combines TRBV7-8 with TRBJ2-2; possibly TRBD1 or TRBD2 for D (6 bases each). Per the germline V gene, CDR1 is SGHVS and CDR2 is FQNEAQ. The V gene lost 7 bases and the J gene lost 1 base, with 22 bases spanning the gap. The CDR3 extends over 18 amino acids. The CDR3: CASNVLGTGDMNTGELFF. CDR3 DNA sequence: TGTGCCAGCAACGTGCTCGGTACGGGGGACATGAACACCGGGGAGCTGTTTTTT.

About this clonotype itself: Being one base from a much bigger clone, this may be a read error. This sequence joins TRBV6-1 and TRBJ1-4, with D uncertain. Germline values: CDR1 MNHNS, CDR2 SASEGT. The CDR3 loop spans 14 amino acids. The CDR3 DNA sequence: TGTGCCAGTACCAGAGGCCGGGCTAATGAAAAACTGCTTTTT. Protein product: CASTRGRANEKLLF.

The chain joins TRBV11-2 to TRBJ2-3; the D gene is possibly TRBD1 (6 bases). This CDR3 region has 17 residues. Trimming shortened V by 5 bases and J by 6 bases, and 24 bases separated the two germline ends. Germline V gives CDR1 SGHAT, CDR2 FQNNGV. The CDR3 DNA follows: TGTGCCAGCAGCCCGGTCCCCAGGGGCAAAGGAGCTGATACGCAGTATTTT. This codes for CASSPVPRGKGADTQYF. The full variable domain, its missing parts supplied by reference TRBV11-2 and TRBJ2-3, is EAGVAQSPRYKIIEKRQSVAFWCNPISGHATLYWYQQILGQGPKLLIQFQNNGVVDDSQLPKDRFSAERLKGVDSTLKIQPAKLEDSAVYLCASSPVPRGKGADTQYFGPGTRLTVL.

In regard to this clonotype: A read error may account for a junction end that differs from germline. V and J are TRBV6-6 and TRBJ2-3, with TRBD1 matching over 7 bases. In germline, CDR1 is MNHNY, CDR2 SVGAGI (reference sequence). The CDR3 extends over 14 amino acids. CDR3 sequence (DNA): TGTGCCAGCACGGGTGTCGAGGGGACAGATATGCAGTATTTT. As protein: CASTGVEGTDMQYF.

This sequence joins TRBV29-1 and TRBJ1-1, with D perhaps matching TRBD1 (5 bases). CDR1 and CDR2 from the germline V gene are SQVTM and ANQGSEA. This CDR3 has 13 amino acids. This CDR3 reads CIARAGGHTEAFF. In DNA form, the CDR3 reads TGCATTGCCCGGGCCGGGGGACACACTGAAGCTTTCTTT.

Remarks on this clonotype: A read error may produce the germline difference seen at one junction end. The rearrangement uses TRBV11-2 and TRBJ2-3, with 7 bases lining up with TRBD1. Per the germline V gene, CDR1 is SGHAT and CDR2 is FQNNGV. The length of the CDR3 is 14 residues. The DNA of the CDR3 is TGTACCAGCAGCTTAGACAGGGAGATCGATACGCGGCATTTT. This gives the protein CTSSLDREIDTRHF.

In the case of this clonotype: One end of the junction varies from germline; a read error may be responsible. This chain uses TRBV29-1 with TRBJ1-1, with 8 bases identical to TRBD1. Germline CDR1 SQVTM, CDR2 ANQGSEA. The CDR3 sequence is 14 residues long. CDR3 residues: CSVGGQGLRTEVFF. DNA for the CDR3: TGCAGTGTGGGAGGACAGGGCTTGAGAACTGAAGTTTTCTTT. Using reference TRBV29-1 and TRBJ1-1 for the parts outside the CDR3, the full variable domain is SAVISQKPSRDICQRGTSLTIQCQVDSQVTMMFWYRQQPGQSLTLIATANQGSEATYESGFVIDKFPISRPNLTFSTLTVSNMSPEDSSIYLCSVGGQGLRTEVFFGQGTRLTVV.

With regard to this clonotype: A much larger clone differs from this one at a single base, so this may be a read error. The CDR3 ends on some other residue instead of the conserved phenylalanine or tryptophan, so this is likely a read error. V and J are TRBV13 and TRBJ2-1; 10 nucleotides align to TRBD2. This CDR3 comprises 15 residues. In germline, CDR1 is PRHDT, CDR2 FYEKMQ (reference sequence). After removal of 2 bases from V and 4 bases from J, the junction contained 2 bases not matched to a gene. CDR3 residues: CASSLPGLAYNEQFL. The CDR3 nucleotides read TGTGCCAGCAGCTTACCGGGACTAGCGTACAATGAGCAGTTCCTC.

This chain uses TRBV28 with TRBJ2-6; D call uncertain. Germline V gene data show CDR1 as MDHEN and CDR2 as SYDVKM. This CDR3 contains 16 residues. V was clipped by 7 bases and J by 2 bases, with 15 bases between them. The CDR3 sequence is CASNTYTSPGANVLTF. CDR3 bases: TGTGCCAGCAATACCTACACGAGCCCTGGGGCCAACGTCCTGACTTTC.

Remarks on this clonotype: A read error may explain this, as a much larger clone is one base away. The V call is TRBV12-5, the J call TRBJ2-3, with a possible D match to TRBD2 (6 bases). Looked up from germline, CDR1 is LGHNT and CDR2 is FRNRAP. The CDR3 is 16 residues long. The CDR3 protein is CASGLVSGTHADTRYF. CDR3 nucleotides: TGTGCTAGTGGTTTAGTTAGCGGAACCCACGCGGATACGCGGTATTTT. Full variable domain (missing parts from reference TRBV12-5 and TRBJ2-3): DARVTQTPRHKVTEMGQEVTMRCQPILGHNTVFWYRQTMMQGLELLAYFRNRAPLDDSGMPKDRFSAEMPDATLATLKIQPSEPRDSAVYFCASGLVSGTHADTRYFGPGTRLTVL.

This sequence joins TRBV11-2 and TRBJ2-7, with D perhaps being TRBD1 or TRBD2 (5 bases each). Trimming took off 9 bases at V and 5 bases at J, with 26 bases between the two ends. Germline V CDR1 and CDR2: SGHAT, FQNNGV. The CDR3 spans 16 residues. CDR3 residues: CASGLVSGPGGHEQYF. The CDR3 bases are TGTGCCAGTGGCTTAGTGTCGGGGCCAGGAGGCCACGAGCAGTACTTC. The full variable domain, with the rest looked up from reference TRBV11-2 and TRBJ2-7, is EAGVAQSPRYKIIEKRQSVAFWCNPISGHATLYWYQQILGQGPKLLIQFQNNGVVDDSQLPKDRFSAERLKGVDSTLKIQPAKLEDSAVYLCASGLVSGPGGHEQYFGPGTRLTVT.

As for this clonotype: A junction end diverges from the germline sequence, so it may reflect a read error. The rearrangement joins TRBV11-2 to TRBJ2-2; D might be TRBD2 (5 bases). The length of the CDR3 is 15 residues. Germline assignment: CDR1 SGHAT and CDR2 FQNNGV. The CDR3 DNA follows: TGTGCCAGCGGCCCTCCGCAAGGACCGACCGGGGAGATGTCTTTT. It codes for CASGPPQGPTGEMSF.

This clonotype was counted at least ten times. The V call is TRBV28, the J call TRBJ1-1, with D possibly TRBD1 on 6 matching bases. The CDR3 runs 15 residues. Between the trimmed V and J ends, which lost 7 bases and 4 bases, there was a span of 19 bases. Germline values: CDR1 MDHEN, CDR2 SYDVKM. The CDR3 is CASTSGGAGGTEAFF. DNA for the CDR3: TGTGCCAGCACCTCGGGGGGGGCTGGGGGCACTGAAGCTTTCTTT.

On this clonotype: Without the conserved terminal phenylalanine or tryptophan, this CDR3 likely stems from a read error. Because the CDR3's place on the DNA is in doubt, the DNA is left out and the CDR3 is given as listed by TCRdb. The chain carries TRBV12-3 or TRBV12-4 and TRBJ2-5; the D call TRBD1 from the table was never checked on the DNA. The CDR3 extends over 15 residues, inclusive of both ends. CDR3 sequence reads: CASSLLSGGVETQYL.

With regard to this clonotype: Germline is not matched at one junction end, which may reflect a read error. This chain connects TRBV11-3 to TRBJ1-1; D perhaps matches TRBD1 (5 bases). Germline values: CDR1 SGHNT, CDR2 YENEEA. The CDR3 is 14 residues long. CDR3 coding DNA: TGTGCCAGAAGCCCTAGGGGAGGAGAGGTTCGCGCTTTCTTC. Translating it yields CARSPRGGEVRAFF.

Comments on this clonotype: At one end, the junction sequence differs from germline, possibly due to a read error. The CDR3 nucleotides read TGTGCCAGCAACCCCTCCTTATACGAGCAGCACTTC. As protein: CASNPSLYEQHF. The chain has TRBV28 and TRBJ2-7; no firm D call. CDR1 and CDR2 from the germline V gene are MDHEN and SYDVKM. The CDR3 sequence is 12 residues long. The entire variable domain, with the rest obtained from reference TRBV28 and TRBJ2-7, is as follows: DVKVTQSSRYLVKRTGEKVFLECVQDMDHENMFWYRQDPGLGLRLIYFSYDVKMKEKGDIPEGYSVSREKKERFSLILESASTNQTSMYLCASNPSLYEQHFGPGTRLTVT.

This clonotype was observed many times. The chain joins TRBV5-1 to TRBJ2-6; the D gene is possibly TRBD1 (6 bases). Germline assignment: CDR1 SGHRS and CDR2 YFSETQ. This CDR3 comprises 16 residues. Trimming took off 1 base at V and 1 base at J, with 9 bases between the two ends. CDR3 region: CASSLPGQSGANVLTF. The CDR3 bases are TGCGCCAGCAGCTTGCCAGGACAGTCTGGGGCCAACGTCCTGACTTTC.

As to this clonotype: This may come from a read error, since a much larger clone is one base off. The chain combines TRBV28 with TRBJ2-7; a possible D gene is TRBD1 (5 bases). Germline CDR1 and CDR2: MDHEN and SYDVKM. The CDR3 spans 17 residues. The V end was cut by 8 bases, the J end by 0 bases, with 23 bases between. The DNA of the CDR3 is TGTGCCAGCCCACTGACGCTCGACAGCCCGAGCTCCTACGAGCAGTACTTC. Its translation is CASPLTLDSPSSYEQYF.

As for this clonotype: The junction and the germline gene differ at one end; a read error may be behind it. The chain carries TRBV11-2 and TRBJ2-7; 10 bases agree with TRBD2. In germline, CDR1 is SGHAT, CDR2 FQNNGV. This CDR3 comprises 15 residues. In nucleotides, the CDR3 is TGTGCCAGCAGCCATGCCGGACTAGCGGTTTACGAGCAGTATTTC. It codes for CASSHAGLAVYEQYF.

The chain employs TRBV12-3 or TRBV12-4 and TRBJ2-7, with 8 bases that match TRBD2. J gave up 7 bases and V 5 bases, and 16 bases lay outside the gene matches. The length of the CDR3 is 16 residues. As DNA, the CDR3 is TGTGCCAGCAGTCTTCGGAAGGGACTAGTGGGAAAGGAGCAGTACTTC. As protein: CASSLRKGLVGKEQYF.

This clonotype was counted ten times or more. J is TRBJ2-1 and V is TRBV10-1; a weak D match, TRBD1 (5 bases). The CDR3 contains 15 residues. V shed 5 bases and J shed 10 bases, with 21 bases lying between them. Germline V gene data show CDR1 as WNHNN and CDR2 as SYGVQD (reference sequence). As DNA, the CDR3 is TGCGCCAGCAGTTTCTTTAGTCAACAATGGGGCGAGCAGTTCTTC. This translates into CASSFFSQQWGEQFF.